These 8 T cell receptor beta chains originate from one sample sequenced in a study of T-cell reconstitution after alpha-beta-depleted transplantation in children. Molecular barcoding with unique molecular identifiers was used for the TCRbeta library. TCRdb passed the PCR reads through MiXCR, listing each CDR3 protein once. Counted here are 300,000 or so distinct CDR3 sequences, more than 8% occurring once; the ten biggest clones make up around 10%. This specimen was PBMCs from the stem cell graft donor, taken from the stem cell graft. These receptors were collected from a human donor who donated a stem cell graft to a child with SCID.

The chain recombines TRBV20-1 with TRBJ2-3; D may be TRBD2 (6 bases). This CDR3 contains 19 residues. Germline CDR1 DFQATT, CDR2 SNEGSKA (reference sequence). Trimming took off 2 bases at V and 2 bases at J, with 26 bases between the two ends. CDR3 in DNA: TGCAGTGCTAGATTGGTTCGGGCGGGGCCGTCATCCTACACAGATACGCAGTATTTT. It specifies CSARLVRAGPSSYTDTQYF.

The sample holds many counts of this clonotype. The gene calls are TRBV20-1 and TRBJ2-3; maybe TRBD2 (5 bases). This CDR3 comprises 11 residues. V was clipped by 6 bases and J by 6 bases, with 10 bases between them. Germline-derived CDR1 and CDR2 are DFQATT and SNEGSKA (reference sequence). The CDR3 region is CSANRGDTQYF. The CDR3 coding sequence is TGCAGTGCCAATCGAGGGGATACGCAGTATTTT.

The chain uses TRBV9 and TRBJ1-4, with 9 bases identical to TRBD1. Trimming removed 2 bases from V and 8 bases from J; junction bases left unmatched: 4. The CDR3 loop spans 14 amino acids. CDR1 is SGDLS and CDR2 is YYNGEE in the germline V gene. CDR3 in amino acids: CASSVDRGFEKLFF. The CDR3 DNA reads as TGTGCCAGCAGCGTGGACAGGGGTTTCGAAAAACTGTTTTTT.

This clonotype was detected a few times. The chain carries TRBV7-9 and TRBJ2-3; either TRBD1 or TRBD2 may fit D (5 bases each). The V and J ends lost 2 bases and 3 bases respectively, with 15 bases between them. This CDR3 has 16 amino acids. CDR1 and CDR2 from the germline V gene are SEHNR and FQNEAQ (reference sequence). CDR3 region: CASSLNGRGPTDTQYF. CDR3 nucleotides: TGTGCCAGCAGCTTAAACGGTCGGGGCCCAACAGATACGCAGTATTTT.

Here the CDR3 reads CASSVDSTSYEQYF. Written as DNA, the CDR3 is TGTGCCAGCAGCGTAGACAGTACGTCCTACGAGCAGTACTTC. J is TRBJ2-7 and V is TRBV9, with D unclear. V lost 0 bases and J 1 base, leaving 8 bases between the germline ends. Germline loops: CDR1 SGDLS, CDR2 YYNGEE. The CDR3 totals 14 residues. Supplemented by reference TRBV9 and TRBJ2-7, the full variable domain reads DSGVTQTPKHLITATGQRVTLRCSPRSGDLSVYWYQQSLDQGLQFLIQYYNGEERAKGNILERFSAQQFPDLHSELNLSSLELGDSALYFCASSVDSTSYEQYFGPGTRLTVT.

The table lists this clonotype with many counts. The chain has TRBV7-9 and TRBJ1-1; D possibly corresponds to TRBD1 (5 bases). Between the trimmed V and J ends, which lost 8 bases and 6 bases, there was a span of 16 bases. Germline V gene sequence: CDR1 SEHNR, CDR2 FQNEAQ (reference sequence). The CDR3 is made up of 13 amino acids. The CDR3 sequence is CASDKIQGPEAFF. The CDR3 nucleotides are TGTGCCAGCGACAAAATCCAGGGCCCTGAAGCTTTCTTT.

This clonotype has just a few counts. The chain's CDR3 is CAISESVGNIQYF. The CDR3 DNA is TGTGCCATCAGTGAGTCTGTTGGAAACATTCAGTACTTC. The chain couples TRBV10-3 to TRBJ2-4; D remains unclear. The V end was cut by 0 bases, the J end by 6 bases, with 6 bases between. There are 13 residues in the CDR3. Germline values: CDR1 ENHRY, CDR2 SYGVKD.

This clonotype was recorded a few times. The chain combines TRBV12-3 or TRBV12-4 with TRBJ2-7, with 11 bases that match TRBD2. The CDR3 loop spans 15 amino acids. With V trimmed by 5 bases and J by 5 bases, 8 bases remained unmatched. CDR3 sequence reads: CASSPLAGGLNEQYF. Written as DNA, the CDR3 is TGTGCCAGCAGTCCTTTAGCGGGGGGGCTTAACGAGCAGTACTTC.